This T cell receptor (beta chain) derives from a study of chemoradiotherapy in HPV16-positive cancers. Overall study: Candidate HPV-specific clones and shared TCR motifs came from a couple of HPV16-positive patients. Findings and limits, study-wide: For HPV16-positive patients, expanding HPV-responsive T cells associated with longer recurrence-free survival. During treatment, candidate HPV-specific clones and E7-related motifs expanded in tumor.

Notes on this clone: Its target is not known.

Clones were read by immunoSEQ multiplex PCR, and TCRdb kept only the in-frame ones, dropping some. The data hold 55,000 to 85,000 clones, with roughly 90% observed a single time. Repertoires were sampled repeatedly during chemoradiotherapy. V was clipped by 3 bases and J by 7 bases; unmatched bases: 6. This CDR3 has 14 residues. Germline V CDR1 and CDR2: SGHTS, YDEGEE. The sample was blood, taken from a patient who underwent chemoradiotherapy. The chain links TRBV5-8 to TRBJ1-5; 8 positions agree with TRBD1. The source of this sequence is a human donor with HPV-associated anogenital cancer. In nucleotides, the CDR3 is TGTGCCAGCAGCTCAGGACAGGGAAACCAGCCCCAGCATTTT. Translating it yields CASSSGQGNQPQHF.